Listed below are T cell receptor beta chains from one sample, sequenced in a study of CXCR3-negative and CXCR3-positive naive CD8 T cells. TCRdb reprocessed the 5' RACE reads; each CDR3 protein has one entry and no DNA is given. The table lists about 60,000 distinct CDR3 sequences. Sequences were obtained from naive CXCR3+ CD8+ T cells from blood. The receptors come from a human donor in good health. Some clones in this sample may be carry-over from other donors' samples. Both conserved end residues are part of each CDR3. Fields, in order: J gene, V gene, CDR3 protein.

j_call: TRBJ2-1; v_call: TRBV15; cdr3_aa: CATSRDGGGVLLPYNEQFF
j_call: TRBJ1-1; v_call: TRBV24-1; cdr3_aa: CATSDLFGAEAFF
j_call: TRBJ1-3; v_call: TRBV4-3; cdr3_aa: CASSQDGDSGNTIYF
j_call: TRBJ1-2; v_call: TRBV14; cdr3_aa: CASSQVSGTVYGYTF
j_call: TRBJ1-2; v_call: TRBV7-9; cdr3_aa: CALSKNYGYTF
j_call: TRBJ1-1; v_call: TRBV7-3; cdr3_aa: CASSSTGRGTEAFF
j_call: TRBJ2-1; v_call: TRBV11-1; cdr3_aa: CASSLAGTSDEQFF
j_call: TRBJ2-7; v_call: TRBV12-3/TRBV12-4; cdr3_aa: CASSWERVQYF
j_call: TRBJ2-1; v_call: TRBV6-2/TRBV6-3; cdr3_aa: CASRLTDSGTFYNEQFF
j_call: TRBJ1-5; v_call: TRBV12-3/TRBV12-4; cdr3_aa: CASSRHAGTGDSQPQHF
j_call: TRBJ2-7; v_call: TRBV29-1; cdr3_aa: CSVEGSGREQYF
j_call: TRBJ1-3; v_call: TRBV7-2; cdr3_aa: CASSLSTVSFSGNAIYF
j_call: TRBJ2-1; v_call: TRBV4-3; cdr3_aa: CASSQGRDTVAYNEQFF
j_call: TRBJ2-1; v_call: TRBV7-9; cdr3_aa: CASTTPVGLAAINEQFF
j_call: TRBJ2-7; v_call: TRBV2; cdr3_aa: CASEPSGQGIYEQYF
j_call: TRBJ2-5; v_call: TRBV5-4; cdr3_aa: CASSLAPGGLQETQYF
j_call: TRBJ2-1; v_call: TRBV7-3; cdr3_aa: CASSLQSNEQFF
j_call: TRBJ2-1; v_call: TRBV14; cdr3_aa: CASSQDVRANEQFF
j_call: TRBJ1-1; v_call: TRBV4-3; cdr3_aa: CASSQNPPGDRVNPEAFF
j_call: TRBJ2-7; v_call: TRBV20-1; cdr3_aa: CSAWDSVSYEQYF
j_call: TRBJ2-7; v_call: TRBV5-5; cdr3_aa: CASSPTEAWEQYF
j_call: TRBJ1-1; v_call: TRBV10-2; cdr3_aa: CASSEDSWTEAFF
j_call: TRBJ2-1; v_call: TRBV29-1; cdr3_aa: CSMTGPSSYNEQFF
j_call: TRBJ2-3; v_call: TRBV27; cdr3_aa: CASSSGDSYTDTQYF
j_call: TRBJ2-7; v_call: TRBV9; cdr3_aa: CASSVDGGEVYEQYF
j_call: TRBJ1-4; v_call: TRBV4-3; cdr3_aa: CASSPLGTTNEKLFF
j_call: TRBJ2-3; v_call: TRBV29-1; cdr3_aa: CSVEAADGTSTDTQYF
j_call: TRBJ2-7; v_call: TRBV29-1; cdr3_aa: CSVEPVRYEQYF
j_call: TRBJ2-7; v_call: TRBV21-1; cdr3_aa: CARSGIAREQYF
j_call: TRBJ2-3; v_call: TRBV27; cdr3_aa: CASSPQTGFGSDTQYF
j_call: TRBJ1-1; v_call: TRBV7-9; cdr3_aa: CASRDRREDTEAFF
j_call: TRBJ2-3; v_call: TRBV29-1; cdr3_aa: CSVEEGGAAGLVFRQYF
j_call: TRBJ1-2; v_call: TRBV12-5; cdr3_aa: CASGLSQGAGSYTF
j_call: TRBJ2-4; v_call: TRBV19; cdr3_aa: CASSIEEGVGDIQYF
j_call: TRBJ2-7; v_call: TRBV6-2/TRBV6-3; cdr3_aa: CASRSFRDPPYEQYF
j_call: TRBJ1-1; v_call: TRBV12-3/TRBV12-4; cdr3_aa: CASVLVGNTEAFF
j_call: TRBJ2-5; v_call: TRBV2; cdr3_aa: CASSEGPGLAGETQYF
j_call: TRBJ2-7; v_call: TRBV6-5; cdr3_aa: CASSYSTGEQYF
j_call: TRBJ2-7; v_call: TRBV15; cdr3_aa: CATSREDDRADYEQYF
j_call: TRBJ2-7; v_call: TRBV29-1; cdr3_aa: CSVQTGGPSYEQYF
j_call: TRBJ1-1; v_call: TRBV5-5; cdr3_aa: CASSLIVGTEAFF
j_call: TRBJ2-7; v_call: TRBV28; cdr3_aa: CASSLSWQDLGEQYF
j_call: TRBJ1-1; v_call: TRBV25-1; cdr3_aa: CASSDVQGPAFF
j_call: TRBJ2-7; v_call: TRBV20-1; cdr3_aa: CSAKFDYYTYEQYF
j_call: TRBJ2-7; v_call: TRBV10-3; cdr3_aa: CAIRELGGYEQYF
j_call: TRBJ1-1; v_call: TRBV28; cdr3_aa: CASSPRTEAFF
j_call: TRBJ2-1; v_call: TRBV12-3/TRBV12-4; cdr3_aa: CASSPPGVFGYEQFF